The 7 T cell receptor beta chains reported below all come from one sample, sequenced in a study of T cells in Graves' hyperthyroidism and ophthalmopathy. The TCR beta CDR3 regions underwent amplification using RNA transcripts as the source. RT-PCR in the first round (using the HTBI primer set) targeted the TCR CDR3. TCRdb processed the multiplex PCR reads anew with MiXCR; each CDR3 protein has one entry. The sample includes some 24,000 distinct CDR3 sequences, about 49% of them seen just once. Sequencing was done on a sample of blood. These receptors originate from a woman aged 40 to 50 with Graves' hyperthyroidism that later progressed to Graves' ophthalmopathy.

In this sample, this clonotype is medium-sized. V gene TRBV20-1 combines with J gene TRBJ2-2; either TRBD1 or TRBD2 may supply D (5 bases each). Germline CDR1 is DFQATT and CDR2 is SNEGSKA (reference sequence). V dropped 3 bases and J dropped 6 bases, with 17 bases sitting between them. The CDR3 contains 15 residues. The CDR3 spells CSARSGQRDAGELFF. CDR3 DNA sequence: TGCAGTGCTAGGTCCGGGCAGAGGGACGCCGGGGAGCTGTTTTTT.

This clonotype was seen repeatedly, ten times or more. The chain couples TRBV6-5 to TRBJ2-7; the D gene is possibly TRBD1 (6 bases). Germline CDR1 is MNHEY and CDR2 is SVGAGI. The CDR3 is 15 residues long. With 6 bases removed from V and 0 bases from J, the gap between germline ends came to 15 bases. In DNA form, the CDR3 reads TGTGCCAGCAGGGGGGCTACCGGCCTCTCCTACGAGCAGTACTTC. It encodes CASRGATGLSYEQYF.

The V and J genes are TRBV20-1 and TRBJ1-1; TRBD1 is a possible D gene (6 bases). Germline values: CDR1 DFQATT, CDR2 SNEGSKA (reference sequence). This CDR3 comprises 13 residues. V was pared by 3 bases and J by 0 bases, with 8 bases between. The CDR3 region is CSASTGLNTEAFF. The CDR3 DNA is TGCAGTGCTAGTACAGGGTTGAACACTGAAGCTTTCTTT.

In nucleotides, the CDR3 is TGTGCCAGCAGTGCAACAGACACCGGGGAGCTGTTTTTT. Translating gives CASSATDTGELFF. V gene TRBV2 combines with J gene TRBJ2-2; D ambiguous. Germline CDR1 SNHLY, CDR2 FYNNEI. V dropped 4 bases and J dropped 3 bases, with 6 bases sitting between them. The CDR3 covers 13 residues.

The rearrangement joins TRBV2 to TRBJ2-7; D tentatively fits TRBD1 or TRBD2 (5 bases each). This CDR3 region has 15 residues. The germline CDR1 and CDR2 sequences are SNHLY and FYNNEI. Trimming removed 1 base from V and 5 bases from J, with 15 bases in between. This CDR3 is CASSEVRGQGNEQYF. The CDR3 nucleotides are TGTGCCAGCAGTGAAGTACGCGGGCAGGGAAACGAGCAGTACTTC.

This clonotype came up a few times. The J gene is TRBJ1-5, the V gene TRBV2; 10 bases agree with TRBD1. CDR3 length equals 14 residues. With V trimmed by 9 bases and J by 5 bases, 7 bases remained unmatched. The V gene's germline CDR1 is SNHLY and CDR2 FYNNEI. The CDR3 coding sequence is TGTGCCAGTACCACCGGGACAGGGGATCAGCCCCAGCATTTT. The encoded protein is CASTTGTGDQPQHF.

The V and J genes are TRBV10-2 and TRBJ2-3, with 7 bases aligning to TRBD1. The CDR3 is 15 amino acids. Germline CDR1 and CDR2: WSHSY and SAAADI. V gave up 10 bases and J gave up 2 bases; unmatched junction bases: 12. The CDR3 is CAIVNSDRATDTQYF. CDR3 bases: TGCGCCATCGTGAATAGCGACAGGGCCACAGATACGCAGTATTTT.